This T cell receptor (beta chain) was sequenced during a study of cytomegalovirus exposure and HLA in healthy donors. Findings and limits, study-wide: Rare TCR sequences dominated, though some public TCRs recurred in many donors.

Amplification used 60 Vbeta primers and 13 Jbeta primers. Data came from immunoSEQ multiplex PCR; TCRdb stores just in-frame clones and leaves some out. There are approximately 100,000 clones in the sample; 65% to 80% occur only once, and 2% to 3% lies in the top ten. The ends lost 0 bases at V and 0 bases at J; junction bases unmatched: 0. The length of the CDR3 is 15 residues. Germline lookup yields CDR1 SGHRS and CDR2 YFSETQ. Concerning this clone: What it binds is unknown.

The V and J genes are TRBV5-1 and TRBJ2-3, with 8 bases identical to TRBD2. This receptor was taken from a female donor in good health and CMV-seronegative. Sequenced: PBMCs. CDR3 protein: CASSLVAGSTDTQYF. The CDR3 nucleotides read TGCGCCAGCAGCTTGGTAGCGGGGAGCACAGATACGCAGTATTTT.